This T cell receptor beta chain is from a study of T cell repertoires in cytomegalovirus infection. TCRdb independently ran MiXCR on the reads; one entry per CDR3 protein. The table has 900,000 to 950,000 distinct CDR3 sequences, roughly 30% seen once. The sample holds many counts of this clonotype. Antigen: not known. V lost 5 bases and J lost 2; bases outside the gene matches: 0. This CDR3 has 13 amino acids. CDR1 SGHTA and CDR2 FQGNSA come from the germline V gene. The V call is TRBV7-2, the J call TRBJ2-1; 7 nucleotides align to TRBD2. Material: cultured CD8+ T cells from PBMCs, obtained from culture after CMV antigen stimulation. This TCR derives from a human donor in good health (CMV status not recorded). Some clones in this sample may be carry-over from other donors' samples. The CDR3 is CASSAGAYNEQFF. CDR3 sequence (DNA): TGTGCCAGCAGCGCGGGGGCCTACAATGAGCAGTTCTTC.